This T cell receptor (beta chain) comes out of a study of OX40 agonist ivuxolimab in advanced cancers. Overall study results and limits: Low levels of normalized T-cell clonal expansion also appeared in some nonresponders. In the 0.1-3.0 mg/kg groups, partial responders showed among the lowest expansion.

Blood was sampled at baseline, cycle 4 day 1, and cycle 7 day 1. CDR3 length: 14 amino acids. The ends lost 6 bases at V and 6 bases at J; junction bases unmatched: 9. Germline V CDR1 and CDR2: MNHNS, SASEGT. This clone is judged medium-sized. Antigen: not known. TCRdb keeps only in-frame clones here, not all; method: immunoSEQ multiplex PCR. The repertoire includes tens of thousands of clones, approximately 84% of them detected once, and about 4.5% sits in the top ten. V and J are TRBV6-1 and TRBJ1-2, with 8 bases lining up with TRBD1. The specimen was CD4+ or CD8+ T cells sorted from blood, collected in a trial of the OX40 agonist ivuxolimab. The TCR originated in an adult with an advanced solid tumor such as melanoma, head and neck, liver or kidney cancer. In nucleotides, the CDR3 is TGTGCCAGCAGGGCCAGGGGGCGCGGGAATGGCTACACCTTC. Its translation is CASRARGRGNGYTF.